Included here is one TCR beta chain sequence, with context. Its antigen is not known. One entry per CDR3 protein, called by TCRdb with MiXCR from the RT-PCR reads. The sample has about 540,000 distinct CDR3 sequences, approximately 24% seen once. The data are from a study of response to subunit inactivated influenza vaccine. Study-level results: Authors suggested that a seasonal influenza vaccination recruits few new T cells each time.

Germline V gives CDR1 SGHRS, CDR2 YFSETQ. The CDR3 is made up of 15 amino acids. V shed 8 bases and J shed 2 bases, with 19 bases lying between them. The sample also formed part of further work on T cells expressing NK-cell markers. Turning to that study: UMIs were included in TCR beta cDNA generated by 5'RACE template switching. Repertoire data for TCR beta were derived from sorted T cells (CD3+CD56+NKG2C+, CD3+CD56+NKG2C- and CD3+CD56-NKG2C+). The leading position in the CD3+CD56-NKG2C+ fraction of a few donors also went to these clonotypes. The study did not resolve the HCMV specificity of expanded NKG2C+ T cell clones.

The origin of this receptor is a man aged 45-65 years who received an inactivated influenza vaccine. V and J are TRBV5-1 and TRBJ2-5; D may be TRBD1 or TRBD2 (5 bases each). The sequences come from CD4+ T cells sorted from PBMCs, collected roughly 12 days after vaccination. The CDR3 nucleotides read TGCGCCAGTTCAAGACGGACGGGACCTCAAGAGACCCAGTACTTC. This gives the protein CASSRRTGPQETQYF.